The 10 T cell receptor beta chains below were found in one sample sequenced in a study of blood T cell repertoires in COVID-19. Libraries were prepared by immunoSEQ multiplex PCR; TCRdb keeps only in-frame clonotypes and omits some of them. The data contain approximately 450,000 clones, around 89% of them singletons. The sequenced sample was peripheral blood. All receptors come from a woman aged 25 to 39 with acute or convalescent COVID-19.

The chain links TRBV13 to TRBJ2-4; D perhaps matches TRBD1 (5 bases). This CDR3 is built from 15 residues. Germline assignment: CDR1 PRHDT and CDR2 FYEKMQ (reference sequence). The V end lost 5 bases, the J end lost 6 bases, and 17 bases lay between the germline ends. CDR3 nucleotides: TGTGCCAGCAGCCTCGGTAGGGGCTTGGTAAACATTCAGTACTTC. This sequence encodes CASSLGRGLVNIQYF.

The chain joins TRBV7-2 to TRBJ2-1; 10 bases map to TRBD1. Germline CDR1 is SGHTA and CDR2 is FQGNSA. The CDR3 extends over 15 amino acids. J gave up 4 bases and V 3 bases, and 3 bases lay outside the gene matches. CDR3: CASSFGQGEYNEQFF. CDR3 sequence (DNA): TGTGCCAGCAGCTTTGGACAGGGGGAGTACAATGAGCAGTTCTTC.

The rearrangement joins TRBV6-5 to TRBJ1-1, with D uncertain. Germline V gene lookup returns CDR1 MNHEY and CDR2 SVGAGI. Trimming shortened V by 8 bases and J by 3 bases, and 7 bases separated the two germline ends. The CDR3 has 11 amino acids. The CDR3 DNA sequence: TGTGCCAGCTACCGAGACACTGAAGCTTTCTTT. Protein sequence: CASYRDTEAFF.

This chain links TRBV19 with TRBJ1-4; D not resolved. Germline V gene lookup returns CDR1 LNHDA and CDR2 SQIVND (reference sequence). The CDR3 length is 18 residues. V was trimmed by 1 base and J by 0 bases, leaving 15 bases between them. CDR3 bases: TGTGCCAGTAGTATAGGCCCCCCTCGGGATTCAACTAATGAAAAACTGTTTTTT. The encoded protein is CASSIGPPRDSTNEKLFF.

The genes are TRBV9 and TRBJ1-3; TRBD1 matches at 10 bases. Germline V gene sequence: CDR1 SGDLS, CDR2 YYNGEE. The V segment lost 2 bases and the J segment 3 bases; nucleotides outside the gene matches: 5. This CDR3 is 16 amino acids long. DNA of the CDR3: TGTGCCAGCAGCGTTAACCGGGACAGGGGTGGAAACACCATATATTTT. Translation gives CASSVNRDRGGNTIYF.

The chain employs TRBV28 and TRBJ1-2, with 9 positions matching TRBD1. V gave up 7 bases and J gave up 1 base; unmatched junction bases: 10. Germline V lookup: CDR1 MDHEN, CDR2 SYDVKM. This CDR3 has 16 amino acids. CDR3 nucleotides: TGTGCCAGCACCCCCCCTGGGACAGGGATTAACTATGGCTACACCTTC. Translation gives CASTPPGTGINYGYTF.

The chain carries TRBV14 and TRBJ1-2; tentative D call: TRBD1 (6 bases). Trimming removed 2 bases at V and 7 bases at J, with 17 bases between. Germline loops: CDR1 SGHDN, CDR2 FVKESK. This CDR3 has 15 amino acids. The CDR3 reads CASSQQGSSLAGYTF. DNA of the CDR3: TGTGCCAGCAGCCAACAGGGGTCCTCCTTGGCTGGCTACACCTTC.

The sample holds a few counts of this clone. The CDR3 nucleotides are TGTGCCAGCAGCCAGTTCCAGTATTCACCCCTCCACTTT. As protein: CASSQFQYSPLHF. The chain carries TRBV7-9 and TRBJ1-6; D is unclear. Looked up from germline, CDR1 is SEHNR and CDR2 is FQNEAQ (reference sequence). Trimming took 5 bases from V and 8 from J, leaving 10 bases between them. This CDR3 spans 13 amino acids. Complete variable domain (other parts from reference TRBV7-9 and TRBJ1-6): DTGVSQNPRHKITKRGQNVTFRCDPISEHNRLYWYRQTLGQGPEFLTYFQNEAQLEKSRLLSDRFSAERPKGSFSTLEIQRTEQGDSAMYLCASSQFQYSPLHFGNGTRLTVT.

The V call is TRBV6-5, the J call TRBJ2-1; 12 bases are a match to TRBD2. The ends lost 4 bases at V and 7 bases at J; junction bases unmatched: 5. Germline V gene sequence: CDR1 MNHEY, CDR2 SVGAGI. The CDR3 length is 15 residues. The CDR3 sequence is CASSSPSGGDNEQFF. DNA for the CDR3: TGTGCCAGCAGTTCCCCTAGCGGGGGGGATAATGAGCAGTTCTTC.

The chain's CDR3 is CASSLGASPLHF. CDR3 sequence (DNA): TGTGCCAGCAGCTTAGGGGCTTCACCCCTCCACTTT. The rearrangement links TRBV7-8 to TRBJ1-6; unclear D gene. The ends were cut back, 1 base at V and 9 bases at J, with 4 bases in the middle. The CDR3 runs 12 residues. Germline CDR1 reads SGHVS; CDR2 reads FQNEAQ.